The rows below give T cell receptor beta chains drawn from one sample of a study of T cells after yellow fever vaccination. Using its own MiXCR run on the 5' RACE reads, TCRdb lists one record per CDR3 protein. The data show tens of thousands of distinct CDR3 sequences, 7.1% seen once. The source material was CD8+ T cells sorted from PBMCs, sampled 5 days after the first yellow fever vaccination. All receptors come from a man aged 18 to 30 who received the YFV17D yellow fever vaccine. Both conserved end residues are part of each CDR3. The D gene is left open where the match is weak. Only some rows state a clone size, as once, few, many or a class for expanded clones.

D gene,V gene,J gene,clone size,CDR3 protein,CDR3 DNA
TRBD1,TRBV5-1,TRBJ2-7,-,CASSYGQGGANEQYF,TGCGCCAGCAGCTACGGACAGGGGGGGGCCAACGAGCAGTACTTC
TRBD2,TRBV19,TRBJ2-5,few,CASSIAWTSGDWRAQYF,TGTGCCAGTAGTATAGCTTGGACTAGCGGGGATTGGAGGGCCCAGTACTTC
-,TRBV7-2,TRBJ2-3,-,CASSQGFAWADTQYF,TGTGCCAGCAGCCAGGGTTTTGCCTGGGCAGATACGCAGTATTTT
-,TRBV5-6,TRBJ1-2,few,CASSLAGRVYGYTF,TGTGCCAGCAGCTTGGCCGGGCGAGTCTATGGCTACACCTTC
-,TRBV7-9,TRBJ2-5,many,CASSPPEGCNKETQYF,TGTGCCAGCAGCCCGCCAGAAGGCTGCAACAAAGAGACCCAGTACTTC
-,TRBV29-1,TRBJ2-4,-,CSVETSGLSKNIQYF,TGCAGCGTTGAGACTAGTGGGCTATCCAAAAACATTCAGTACTTC
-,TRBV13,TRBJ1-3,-,CASILSGGNTIYF,TGTGCCAGCATTCTGTCGGGAGGAAACACCATATATTTT
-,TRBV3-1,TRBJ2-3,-,CASSQGQASTDTQYF,TGTGCCAGCAGCCAAGGACAGGCCAGCACAGATACGCAGTATTTT
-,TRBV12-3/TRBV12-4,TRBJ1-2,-,CASSFRAAGGYTF,TGTGCCAGCAGTTTTCGGGCAGCTGGCGGCTACACCTTC
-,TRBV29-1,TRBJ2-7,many,CSVNGGTKTYEQYF,TGCAGCGTCAACGGGGGGACAAAGACCTACGAGCAGTACTTC
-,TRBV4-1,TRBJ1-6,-,CASSQEPGLVGSPLHF,TGCGCCAGCAGCCAAGAACCGGGGTTGGTTGGTTCACCCCTCCACTTT